The T cell receptor (beta chain) described here comes from a study of blood T cell repertoires in COVID-19. Study-wide context: Specimens from acute and convalescent COVID-19 originated in the United States, Italy and Spain. T cells, B-cell-depleted T cells, or PBMCs provided the cDNA or gDNA that served as material.

The CDR3 spans 14 residues. Germline V CDR1 and CDR2: SEHNR, FQNEAQ (reference sequence). V trimming: 5 bases; J trimming: 2 bases; junction bases outside the gene matches: 6. Some clones are missing from TCRdb's copy, which holds only in-frame ones; the method was immunoSEQ multiplex PCR. The sample consists of hundreds of thousands of clones, approximately 86% of them appearing once. The sequence derives from a woman in her thirties who had recovered from COVID-19. The V call is TRBV7-9, the J call TRBJ2-7; TRBD1 aligns across 7 bases. Sequencing used peripheral blood. CDR3 DNA sequence: TGTGCCAGCAGCGAGACAGGGCAGCCCTACGAGCAGTACTTC. Its protein is CASSETGQPYEQYF.